The entry below describes one TCR beta chain. Its specificity is not known. This CDR3 is 16 amino acids long. V shed 5 bases and J 4 bases; nucleotides not matched to a gene: 9. Per the germline V gene, CDR1 is SEHNR and CDR2 is FQNEAQ (reference sequence). This entry comes from a study of T-cell memory formation after mild COVID-19. In the study overall: Clustering of TCRs was largely donor specific. Study outcomes and limitations: Confirmation was lacking for SARS-CoV-2 specificity of second-wave clones that peaked on day 37. Contracting CD8+ clones were enriched in EMRA, CD4+ mainly in CM and EM.

The TCR alpha and TCR beta cDNA libraries, bearing sample barcodes and UMIs, were generated by 5'RACE using constant-segment primers. Each CDR3 protein is one row after TCRdb ran MiXCR on the 5' RACE reads. The table lists nearly 250,000 distinct CDR3 sequences, 15% of them singletons. The sequence came from an adult woman who had mild COVID-19 (a few samples of this study predate the infection). Cell type and time point are not known. This sequence joins TRBV7-9 and TRBJ2-3, with TRBD1 identical over 10 bases. Specimen: PBMCs or a T cell subset sorted from them (not recorded which). The CDR3 loop is CASSLGDGTGADTQYF. CDR3 DNA sequence: TGTGCCAGCAGCCTAGGGGATGGGACAGGGGCAGATACGCAGTATTTT. Supplemented by reference TRBV7-9 and TRBJ2-3, the full variable domain reads DTGVSQNPRHKITKRGQNVTFRCDPISEHNRLYWYRQTLGQGPEFLTYFQNEAQLEKSRLLSDRFSAERPKGSFSTLEIQRTEQGDSAMYLCASSLGDGTGADTQYFGPGTRLTVL.